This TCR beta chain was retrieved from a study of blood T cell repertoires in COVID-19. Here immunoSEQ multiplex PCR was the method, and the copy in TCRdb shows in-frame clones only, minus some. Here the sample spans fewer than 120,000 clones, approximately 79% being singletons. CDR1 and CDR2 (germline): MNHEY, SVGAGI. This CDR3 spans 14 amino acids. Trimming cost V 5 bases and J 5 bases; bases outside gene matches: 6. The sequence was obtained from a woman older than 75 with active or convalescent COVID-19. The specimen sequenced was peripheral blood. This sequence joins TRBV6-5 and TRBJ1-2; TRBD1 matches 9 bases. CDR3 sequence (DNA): TGTGCCAGCAGTCAGGGACAGGGAAGTTATGGCTACACCTTC. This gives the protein CASSQGQGSYGYTF.